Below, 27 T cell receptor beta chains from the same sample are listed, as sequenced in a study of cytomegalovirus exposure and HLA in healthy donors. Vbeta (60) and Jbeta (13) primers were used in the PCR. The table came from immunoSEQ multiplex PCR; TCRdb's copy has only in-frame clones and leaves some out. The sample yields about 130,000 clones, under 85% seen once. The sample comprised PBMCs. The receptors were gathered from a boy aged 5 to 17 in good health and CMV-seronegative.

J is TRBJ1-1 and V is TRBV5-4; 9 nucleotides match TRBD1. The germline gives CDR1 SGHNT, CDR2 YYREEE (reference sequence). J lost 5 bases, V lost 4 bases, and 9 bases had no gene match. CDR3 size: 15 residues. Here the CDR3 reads CASSTRTDRGTEAFF. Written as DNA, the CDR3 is TGTGCCAGCAGCACCAGAACGGACAGGGGAACTGAAGCTTTCTTT.

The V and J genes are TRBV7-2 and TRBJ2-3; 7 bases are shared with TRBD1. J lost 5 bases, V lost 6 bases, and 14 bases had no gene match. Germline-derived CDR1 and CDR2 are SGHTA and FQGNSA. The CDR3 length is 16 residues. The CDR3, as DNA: TGTGCCAGCAGTAAGGGGGCTTACCCCTCACGAGATACGCAGTATTTT. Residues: CASSKGAYPSRDTQYF.

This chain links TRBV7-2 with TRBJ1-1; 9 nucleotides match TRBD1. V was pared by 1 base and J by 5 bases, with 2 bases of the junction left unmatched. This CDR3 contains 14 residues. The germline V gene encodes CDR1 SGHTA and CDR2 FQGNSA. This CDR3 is CASSLEGQGTEAFF. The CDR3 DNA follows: TGTGCCAGCAGCTTAGAGGGACAGGGAACTGAAGCTTTCTTT.

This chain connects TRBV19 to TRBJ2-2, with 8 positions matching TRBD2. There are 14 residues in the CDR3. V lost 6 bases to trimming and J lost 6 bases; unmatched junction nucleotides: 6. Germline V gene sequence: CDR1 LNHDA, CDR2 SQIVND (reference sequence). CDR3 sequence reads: CASRRGREAGELFF. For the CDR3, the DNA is TGTGCCAGTAGAAGAGGGCGGGAGGCCGGGGAGCTGTTTTTT.

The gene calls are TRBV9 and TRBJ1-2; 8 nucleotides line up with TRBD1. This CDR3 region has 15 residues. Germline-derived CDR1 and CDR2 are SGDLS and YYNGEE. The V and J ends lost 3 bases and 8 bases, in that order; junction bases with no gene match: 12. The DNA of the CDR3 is TGTGCCAGCAGCGATCGGGACAGGTCCGTTAGGGGCTACACCTTC. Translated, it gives CASSDRDRSVRGYTF.

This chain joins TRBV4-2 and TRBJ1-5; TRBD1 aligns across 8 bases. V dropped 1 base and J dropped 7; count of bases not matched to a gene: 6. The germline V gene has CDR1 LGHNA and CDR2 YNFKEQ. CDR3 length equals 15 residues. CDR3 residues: CASSQGTGIEQPQHF. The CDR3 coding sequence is TGTGCCAGCAGCCAAGGGACAGGGATTGAGCAGCCCCAGCATTTT.

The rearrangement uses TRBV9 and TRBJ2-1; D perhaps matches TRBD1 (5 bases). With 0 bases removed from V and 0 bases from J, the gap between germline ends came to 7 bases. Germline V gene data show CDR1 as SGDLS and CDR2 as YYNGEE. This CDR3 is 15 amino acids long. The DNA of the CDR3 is TGTGCCAGCAGCGTAGATAGGGGCTCCTACAATGAGCAGTTCTTC. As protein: CASSVDRGSYNEQFF.

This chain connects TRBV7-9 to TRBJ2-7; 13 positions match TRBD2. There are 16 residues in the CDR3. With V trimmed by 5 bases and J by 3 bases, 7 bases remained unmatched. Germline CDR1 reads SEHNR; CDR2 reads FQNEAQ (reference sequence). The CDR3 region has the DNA TGTGCCAGCAGCCGAACGGGGACTAGCGGGGACTACGAGCAGTACTTC. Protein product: CASSRTGTSGDYEQYF.

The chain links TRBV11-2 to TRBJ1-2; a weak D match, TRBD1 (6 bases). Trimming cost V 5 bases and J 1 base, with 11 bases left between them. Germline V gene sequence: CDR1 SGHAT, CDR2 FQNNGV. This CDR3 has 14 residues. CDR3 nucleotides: TGTGCCAGCAGCCTCGGACAGATTAACTATGGCTACACCTTC. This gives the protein CASSLGQINYGYTF.

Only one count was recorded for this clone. CDR3 bases: TGTGCCAGCAGTTGGGGAGGGAGGCAGCGCAATGAGCAGTTCTTC. Translated: CASSWGGRQRNEQFF. The chain combines TRBV7-3 with TRBJ2-1; 7 bases agree with TRBD2. The CDR3 is 15 amino acids. In germline, CDR1 is SGHTA, CDR2 FQGTGA. V was pared by 6 bases and J by 6 bases, with 11 bases of the junction left unmatched.

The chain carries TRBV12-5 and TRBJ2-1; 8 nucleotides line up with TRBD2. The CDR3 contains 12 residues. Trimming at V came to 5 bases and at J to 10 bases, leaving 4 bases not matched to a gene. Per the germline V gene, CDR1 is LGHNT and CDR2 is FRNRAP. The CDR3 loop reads CASGPRGGEQFF. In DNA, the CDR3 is TGTGCTAGTGGTCCCCGGGGGGGGGAGCAGTTCTTC.

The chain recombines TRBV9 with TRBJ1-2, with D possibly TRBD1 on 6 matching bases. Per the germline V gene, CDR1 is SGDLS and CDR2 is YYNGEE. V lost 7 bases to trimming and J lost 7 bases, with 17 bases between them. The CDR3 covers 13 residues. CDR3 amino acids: CASHARGAGGYTF. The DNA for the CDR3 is TGTGCCAGCCACGCCCGGGGGGCGGGTGGCTACACCTTC.

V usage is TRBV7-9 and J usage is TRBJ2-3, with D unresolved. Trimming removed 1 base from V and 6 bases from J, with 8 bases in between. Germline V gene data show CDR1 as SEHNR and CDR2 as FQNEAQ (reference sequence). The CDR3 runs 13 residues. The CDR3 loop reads CASSLVEADTQYF. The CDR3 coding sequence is TGTGCCAGCAGCTTAGTTGAGGCGGATACGCAGTATTTT.

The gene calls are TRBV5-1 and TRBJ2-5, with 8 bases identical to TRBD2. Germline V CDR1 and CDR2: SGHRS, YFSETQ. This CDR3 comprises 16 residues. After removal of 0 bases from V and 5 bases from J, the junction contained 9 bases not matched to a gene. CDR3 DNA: TGCGCCAGCAGCTTGGGCAGCGGAGCGGGGGTTGAGACCCAGTACTTC. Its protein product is CASSLGSGAGVETQYF.

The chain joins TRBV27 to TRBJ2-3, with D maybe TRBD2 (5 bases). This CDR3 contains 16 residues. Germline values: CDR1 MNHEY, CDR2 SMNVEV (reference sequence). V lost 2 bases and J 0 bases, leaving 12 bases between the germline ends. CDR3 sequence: CASSLRGRESTDTQYF. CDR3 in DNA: TGTGCCAGCAGTTTACGTGGGAGAGAGAGCACAGATACGCAGTATTTT.

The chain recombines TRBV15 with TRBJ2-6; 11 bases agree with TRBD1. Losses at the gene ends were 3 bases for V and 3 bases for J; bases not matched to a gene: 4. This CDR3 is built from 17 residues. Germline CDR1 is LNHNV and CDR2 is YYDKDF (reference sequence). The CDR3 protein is CATSRDRGRGGANVLTF. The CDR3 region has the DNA TGTGCCACCAGCAGGGACAGGGGGCGCGGTGGGGCCAACGTCCTGACTTTC.

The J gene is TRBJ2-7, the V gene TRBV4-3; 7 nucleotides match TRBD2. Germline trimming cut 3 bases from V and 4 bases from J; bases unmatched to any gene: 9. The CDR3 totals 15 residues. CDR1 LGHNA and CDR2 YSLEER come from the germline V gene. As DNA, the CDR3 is TGCGCCAGCAGCCAGAGAGCGGGGCCCACGTACGAGCAGTACTTC. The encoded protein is CASSQRAGPTYEQYF.

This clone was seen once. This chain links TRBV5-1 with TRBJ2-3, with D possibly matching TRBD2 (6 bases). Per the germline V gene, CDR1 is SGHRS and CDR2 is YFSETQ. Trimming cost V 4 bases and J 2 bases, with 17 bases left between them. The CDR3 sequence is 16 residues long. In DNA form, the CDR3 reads TGCGCCAGCAGCGGAGGGACTCTACGTGACACAGATACGCAGTATTTT. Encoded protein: CASSGGTLRDTDTQYF. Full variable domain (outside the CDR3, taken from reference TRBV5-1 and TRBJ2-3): KAGVTQTPRYLIKTRGQQVTLSCSPISGHRSVSWYQQTPGQGLQFLFEYFSETQRNKGNFPGRFSGRQFSNSRSEMNVSTLELGDSALYLCASSGGTLRDTDTQYFGPGTRLTVL.

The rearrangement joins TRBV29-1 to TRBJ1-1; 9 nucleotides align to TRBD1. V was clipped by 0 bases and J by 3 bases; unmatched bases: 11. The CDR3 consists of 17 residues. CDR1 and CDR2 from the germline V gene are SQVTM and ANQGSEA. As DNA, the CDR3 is TGCAGCGTTGAAGATCGAGGGCGACAGGGGGTGTACACTGAAGCTTTCTTT. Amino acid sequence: CSVEDRGRQGVYTEAFF.

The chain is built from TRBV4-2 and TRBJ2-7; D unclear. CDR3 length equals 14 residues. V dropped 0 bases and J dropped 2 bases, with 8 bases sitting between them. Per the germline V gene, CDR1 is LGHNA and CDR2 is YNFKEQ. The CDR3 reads CASSQEGGTYEQYF. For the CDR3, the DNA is TGTGCCAGCAGCCAAGAAGGCGGAACCTACGAGCAGTACTTC.

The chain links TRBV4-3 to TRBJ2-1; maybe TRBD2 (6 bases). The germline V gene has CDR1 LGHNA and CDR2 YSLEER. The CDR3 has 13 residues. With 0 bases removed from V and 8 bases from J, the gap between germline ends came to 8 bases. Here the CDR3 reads CASSQESGDEQFF. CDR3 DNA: TGCGCCAGCAGCCAAGAGTCGGGGGATGAGCAGTTCTTC.

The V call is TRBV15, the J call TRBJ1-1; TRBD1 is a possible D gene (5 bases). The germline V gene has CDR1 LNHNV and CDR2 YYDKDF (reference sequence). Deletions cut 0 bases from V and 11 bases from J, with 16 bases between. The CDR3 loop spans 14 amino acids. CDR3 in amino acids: CATSRDPGGTRAFF. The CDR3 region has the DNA TGTGCCACCAGCAGAGATCCGGGGGGAACGAGGGCTTTCTTT.

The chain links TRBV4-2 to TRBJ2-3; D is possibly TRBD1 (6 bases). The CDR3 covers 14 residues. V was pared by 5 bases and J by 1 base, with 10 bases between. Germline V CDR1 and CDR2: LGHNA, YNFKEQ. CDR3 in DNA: TGTGCCAGCAGCATGGACAGACGCACAGATACGCAGTATTTT. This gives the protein CASSMDRRTDTQYF.

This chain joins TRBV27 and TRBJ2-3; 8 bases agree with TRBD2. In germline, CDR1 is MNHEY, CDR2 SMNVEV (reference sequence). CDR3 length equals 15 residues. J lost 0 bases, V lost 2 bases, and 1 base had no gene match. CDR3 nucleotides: TGTGCCAGCAGTTTAGAGCGGGGGAGCACAGATACGCAGTATTTT. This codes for CASSLERGSTDTQYF.

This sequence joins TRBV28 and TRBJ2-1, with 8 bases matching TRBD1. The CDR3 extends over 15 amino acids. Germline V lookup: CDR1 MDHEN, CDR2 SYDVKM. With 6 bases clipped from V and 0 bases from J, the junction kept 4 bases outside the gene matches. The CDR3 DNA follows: TGTGCCAGCAGGGGTACAGGGGGCTCCTACAATGAGCAGTTCTTC. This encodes CASRGTGGSYNEQFF.

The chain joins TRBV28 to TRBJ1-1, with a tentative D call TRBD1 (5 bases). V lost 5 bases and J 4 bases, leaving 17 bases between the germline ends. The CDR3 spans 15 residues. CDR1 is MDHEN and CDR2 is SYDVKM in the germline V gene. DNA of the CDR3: TGTGCCAGCAGTGGCGCAACGAATAGGGGCACTGAAGCTTTCTTT. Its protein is CASSGATNRGTEAFF.

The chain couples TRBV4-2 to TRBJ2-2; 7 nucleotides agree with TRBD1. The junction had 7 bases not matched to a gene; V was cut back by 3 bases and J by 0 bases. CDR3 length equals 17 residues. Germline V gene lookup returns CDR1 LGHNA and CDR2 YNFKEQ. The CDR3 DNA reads TGTGCCAGCAGCCACGATTCCGGGACAGCGAACACCGGGGAGCTGTTTTTT. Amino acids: CASSHDSGTANTGELFF.